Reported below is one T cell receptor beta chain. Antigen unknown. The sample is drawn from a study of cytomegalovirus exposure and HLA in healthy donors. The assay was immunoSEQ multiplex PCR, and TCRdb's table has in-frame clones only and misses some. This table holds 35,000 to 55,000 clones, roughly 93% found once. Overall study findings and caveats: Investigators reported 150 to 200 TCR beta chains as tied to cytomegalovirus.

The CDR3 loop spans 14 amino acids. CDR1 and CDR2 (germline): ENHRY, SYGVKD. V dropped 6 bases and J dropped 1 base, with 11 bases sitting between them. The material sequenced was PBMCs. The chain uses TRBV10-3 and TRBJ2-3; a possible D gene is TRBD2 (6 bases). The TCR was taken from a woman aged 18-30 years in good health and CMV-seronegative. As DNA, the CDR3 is TGTGCCATCAGAGGGGCTAGCGGCACAGATACGCAGTATTTT. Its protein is CAIRGASGTDTQYF.